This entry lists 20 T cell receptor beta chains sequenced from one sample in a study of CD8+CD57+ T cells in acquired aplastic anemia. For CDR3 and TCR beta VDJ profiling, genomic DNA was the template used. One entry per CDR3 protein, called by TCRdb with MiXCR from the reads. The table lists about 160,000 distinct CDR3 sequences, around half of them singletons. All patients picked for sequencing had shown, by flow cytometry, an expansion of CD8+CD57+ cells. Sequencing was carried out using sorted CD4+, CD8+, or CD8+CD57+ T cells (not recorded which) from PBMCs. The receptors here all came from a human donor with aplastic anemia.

The CDR3 region is CASRLAERTDTQYF. The CDR3 DNA is TGCGCCAGCAGACTAGCGGAGCGCACAGATACGCAGTATTTT. V usage is TRBV4-3 and J usage is TRBJ2-3; TRBD2 matches at 8 bases. Trimming at V came to 6 bases and at J to 1 base, leaving 3 bases not matched to a gene. The CDR3 contains 14 residues. CDR1 and CDR2 (germline): LGHNA, YSLEER.

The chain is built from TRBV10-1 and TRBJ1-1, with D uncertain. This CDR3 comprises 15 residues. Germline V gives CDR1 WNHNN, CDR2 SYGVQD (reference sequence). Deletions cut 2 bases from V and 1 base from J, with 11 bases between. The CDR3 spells CASSEVGNPNTEAFF. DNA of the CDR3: TGCGCCAGCAGTGAGGTTGGGAACCCGAACACTGAAGCTTTCTTT.

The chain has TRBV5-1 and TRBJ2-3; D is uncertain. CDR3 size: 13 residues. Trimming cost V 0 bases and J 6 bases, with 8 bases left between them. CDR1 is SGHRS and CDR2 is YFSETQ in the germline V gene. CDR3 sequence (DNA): TGCGCCAGCAGCTTGGCGGCAGACGATACGCAGTATTTT. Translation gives CASSLAADDTQYF.

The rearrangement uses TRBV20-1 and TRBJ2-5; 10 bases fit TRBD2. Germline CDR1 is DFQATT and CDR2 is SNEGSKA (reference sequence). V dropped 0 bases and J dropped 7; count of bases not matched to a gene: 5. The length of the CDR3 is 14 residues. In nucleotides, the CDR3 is TGCAGTGCTAGAGATCTAGCGGGAGATGTGACCCAGTACTTC. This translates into CSARDLAGDVTQYF.

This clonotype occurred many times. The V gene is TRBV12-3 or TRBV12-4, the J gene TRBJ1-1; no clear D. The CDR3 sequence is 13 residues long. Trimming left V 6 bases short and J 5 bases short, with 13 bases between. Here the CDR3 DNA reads TGTGCCAGCAGCTCTGGCCCCTCAACTGAAGCTTTCTTT. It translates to CASSSGPSTEAFF.

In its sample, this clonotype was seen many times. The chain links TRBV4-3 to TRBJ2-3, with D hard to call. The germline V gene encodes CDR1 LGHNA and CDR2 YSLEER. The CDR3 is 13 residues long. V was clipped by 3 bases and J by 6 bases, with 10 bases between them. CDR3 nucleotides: TGCGCCAGCAGCCAGGGATGGGCGGATACGCAGTATTTT. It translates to CASSQGWADTQYF.

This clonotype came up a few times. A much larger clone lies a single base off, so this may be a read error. This CDR3 reads CASSSFDEQYF. Written as DNA, the CDR3 is TGTGCCAGCAGCTCGTTTGACGAGCAGTACTTC. The genes are TRBV7-9 and TRBJ2-7; D is unresolved. The V gene's germline CDR1 is SEHNR and CDR2 FQNEAQ (reference sequence). With 4 bases removed from V and 5 bases from J, the gap between germline ends came to 6 bases. The CDR3 totals 11 residues.

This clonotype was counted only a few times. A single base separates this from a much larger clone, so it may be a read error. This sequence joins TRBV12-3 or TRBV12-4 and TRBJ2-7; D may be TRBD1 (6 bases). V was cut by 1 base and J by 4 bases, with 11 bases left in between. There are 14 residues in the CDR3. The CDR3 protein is CASSLGQVEYEQYF. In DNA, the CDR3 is TGTGCCAGCAGTTTAGGACAGGTTGAATACGAGCAGTACTTC.

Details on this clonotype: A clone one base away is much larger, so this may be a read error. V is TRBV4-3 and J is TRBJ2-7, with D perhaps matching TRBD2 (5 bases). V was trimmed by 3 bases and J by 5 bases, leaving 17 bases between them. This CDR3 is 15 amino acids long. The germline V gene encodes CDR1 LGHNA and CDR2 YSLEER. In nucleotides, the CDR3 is TGCGCCAGCAGCCAGACACTAGTGGGATCTCACGAGCAGTACTTC. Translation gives CASSQTLVGSHEQYF.

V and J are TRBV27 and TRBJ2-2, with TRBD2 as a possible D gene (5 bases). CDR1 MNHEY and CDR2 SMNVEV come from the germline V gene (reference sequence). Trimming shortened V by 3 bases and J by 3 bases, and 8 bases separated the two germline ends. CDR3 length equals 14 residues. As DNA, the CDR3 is TGTGCCAGCAGTTTGAGGCGGGACACCGGGGAGCTGTTTTTT. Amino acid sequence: CASSLRRDTGELFF.

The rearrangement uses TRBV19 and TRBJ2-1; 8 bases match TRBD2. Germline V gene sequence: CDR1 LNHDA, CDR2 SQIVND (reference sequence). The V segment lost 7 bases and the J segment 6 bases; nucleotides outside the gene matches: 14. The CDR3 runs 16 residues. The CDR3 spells CASTPAGGGRSNEQFF. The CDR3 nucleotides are TGTGCCAGTACCCCTGCCGGGGGGGGTAGGAGCAATGAGCAGTTCTTC.

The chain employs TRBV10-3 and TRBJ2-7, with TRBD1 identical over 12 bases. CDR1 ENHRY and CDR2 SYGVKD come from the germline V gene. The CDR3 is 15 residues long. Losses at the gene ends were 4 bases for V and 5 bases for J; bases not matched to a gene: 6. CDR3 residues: CAISARDRGPDEQYF. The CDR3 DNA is TGTGCCATCAGTGCGCGGGACAGGGGGCCTGACGAGCAGTACTTC.

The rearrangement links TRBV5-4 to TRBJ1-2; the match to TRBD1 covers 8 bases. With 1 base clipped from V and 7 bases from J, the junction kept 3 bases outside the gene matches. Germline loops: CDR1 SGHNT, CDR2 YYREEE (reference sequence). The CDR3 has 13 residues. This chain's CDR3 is CASSLTGGGGYTF. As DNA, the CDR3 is TGTGCCAGCAGCTTGACAGGGGGGGGTGGCTACACCTTC.

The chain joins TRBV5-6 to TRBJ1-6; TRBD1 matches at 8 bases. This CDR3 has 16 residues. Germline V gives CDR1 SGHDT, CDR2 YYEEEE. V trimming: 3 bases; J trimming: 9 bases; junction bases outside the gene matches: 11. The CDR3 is CASSSDRGGGISPLHF. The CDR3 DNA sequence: TGTGCCAGCAGCTCCGACAGGGGAGGAGGAATTTCACCCCTCCACTTT. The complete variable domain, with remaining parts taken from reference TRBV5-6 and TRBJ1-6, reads DAGVTQSPTHLIKTRGQQVTLRCSPKSGHDTVSWYQQALGQGPQFIFQYYEEEERQRGNFPDRFSGHQFPNYSSELNVNALLLGDSALYLCASSSDRGGGISPLHFGNGTRLTVT.

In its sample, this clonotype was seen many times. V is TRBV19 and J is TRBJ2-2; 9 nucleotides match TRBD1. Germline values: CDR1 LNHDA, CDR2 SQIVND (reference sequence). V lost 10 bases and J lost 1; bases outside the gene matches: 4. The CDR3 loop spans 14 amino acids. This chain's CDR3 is CATMTGGNTGELFF. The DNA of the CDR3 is TGTGCCACTATGACAGGGGGGAACACCGGGGAGCTGTTTTTT.

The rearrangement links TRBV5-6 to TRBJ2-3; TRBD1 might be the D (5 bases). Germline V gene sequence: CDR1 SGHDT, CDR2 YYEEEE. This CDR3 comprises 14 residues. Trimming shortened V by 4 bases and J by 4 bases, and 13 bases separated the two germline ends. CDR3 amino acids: CASSITGAADTQYF. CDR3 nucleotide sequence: TGTGCCAGCAGCATCACAGGTGCCGCAGATACGCAGTATTTT.

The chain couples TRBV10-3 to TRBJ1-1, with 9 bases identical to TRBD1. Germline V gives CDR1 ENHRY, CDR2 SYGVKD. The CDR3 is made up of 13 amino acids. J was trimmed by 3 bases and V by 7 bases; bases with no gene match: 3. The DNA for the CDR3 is TGTGCCATCAACCGGACAGGGGACACTGAAGCTTTCTTT. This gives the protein CAINRTGDTEAFF.

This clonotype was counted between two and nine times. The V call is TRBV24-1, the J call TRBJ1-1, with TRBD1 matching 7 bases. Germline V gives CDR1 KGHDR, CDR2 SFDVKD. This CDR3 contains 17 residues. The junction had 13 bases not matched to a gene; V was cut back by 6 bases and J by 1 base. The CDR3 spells CATSPGLQGPRNTEAFF. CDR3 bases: TGTGCCACCAGTCCTGGTTTACAGGGGCCGAGGAACACTGAAGCTTTCTTT.

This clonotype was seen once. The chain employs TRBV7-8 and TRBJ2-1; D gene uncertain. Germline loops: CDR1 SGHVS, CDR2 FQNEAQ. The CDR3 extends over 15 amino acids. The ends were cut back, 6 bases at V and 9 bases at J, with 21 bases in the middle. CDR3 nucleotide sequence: TGTGCCAGCAGACCTACGCTGAGCTCCTACCTTGAGCAGTTCTTC. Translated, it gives CASRPTLSSYLEQFF.

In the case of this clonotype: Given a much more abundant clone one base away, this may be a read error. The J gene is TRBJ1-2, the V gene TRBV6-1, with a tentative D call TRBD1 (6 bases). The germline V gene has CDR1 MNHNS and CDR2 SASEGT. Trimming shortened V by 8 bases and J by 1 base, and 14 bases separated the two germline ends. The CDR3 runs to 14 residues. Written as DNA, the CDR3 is TGTGCCAGCCATGGGACATGGAATAACTATGGCTACACCTTC. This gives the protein CASHGTWNNYGYTF.